This T cell receptor (beta chain) was sequenced during a study of blood T cell repertoires in COVID-19. Study context: PBMCs, B-cell-depleted T cells, or T cells provided the cDNA or gDNA that made up the material.

The germline CDR1 and CDR2 sequences are SNHLY and FYNNEI. Trimming shortened V by 8 bases and J by 3 bases, and 10 bases separated the two germline ends. CDR3 length equals 12 residues. Cohort placement rested on clinical history that participants reported themselves. Only in-frame clones appear in the TCRdb table, and some are missing; sequencing was by immunoSEQ multiplex PCR. Here the sample spans hundreds of thousands of clones, 87% being singletons. This clone was detected only a few times. The sample comprised PBMCs or T cells enriched from blood (not recorded which). The source of this sequence is a woman aged 45-65 years who had recovered from COVID-19. The rearrangement uses TRBV2 and TRBJ1-1, with a weak D call TRBD1 (6 bases). Here the CDR3 reads CASQQGYTEAFF. For the CDR3, the DNA is TGTGCCAGCCAACAGGGCTACACTGAAGCTTTCTTT. The full variable domain, with the rest looked up from reference TRBV2 and TRBJ1-1, is EPEVTQTPSHQVTQMGQEVILRCVPISNHLYFYWYRQILGQKVEFLVSFYNNEISEKSEIFDDQFSVERPDGSNFTLKIRSTKLEDSAMYFCASQQGYTEAFFGQGTRLTVV.